Below, 19 T cell receptor beta chains from the same sample are listed, as sequenced in a study of vaccination and CD4 T cells after COVID-19. As to treatment: roughly 11-day PBMC culture with coronavirus spike peptide pools or control peptides (ViraFEST assay). Their recognized antigens are unknown. CD4+ T cells that had been cultured provided DNA sequenced with the Oncomine TCR Beta short-read assay. TCRdb re-derived calls from the PCR reads in MiXCR, one entry per CDR3 protein. Among under 20,000 distinct CDR3 sequences listed, under 60% were seen once. The sequencing used CD4+ T cells from blood, cultured in vitro, collected before SARS-CoV-2 vaccination. Source of these receptors: a human donor who had recovered from COVID-19.

This clonotype has a handful of counts. The chain recombines TRBV20-1 with TRBJ2-1; D uncertain. The germline gives CDR1 DFQATT, CDR2 SNEGSKA (reference sequence). V dropped 5 bases and J dropped 7 bases, with 18 bases sitting between them. The CDR3 runs to 14 residues. The CDR3 is CSAGPPYASNEQFF. The DNA of the CDR3 is TGCAGTGCTGGTCCCCCCTATGCGAGTAATGAGCAGTTCTTC.

The gene calls are TRBV18 and TRBJ1-2, with unresolved D. The CDR3 loop spans 13 amino acids. The germline V gene encodes CDR1 KGHSH and CDR2 LQKENI. V was trimmed by 4 bases and J by 0 bases, leaving 6 bases between them. DNA of the CDR3: TGTGCCAGCTCACGGCAGGCTAACTATGGCTACACCTTC. It yields the protein CASSRQANYGYTF.

This clonotype was detected only a few times. The chain joins TRBV27 to TRBJ2-7; tentative D call: TRBD2 (6 bases). From germline, CDR1 is MNHEY and CDR2 SMNVEV (reference sequence). This CDR3 is 16 amino acids long. V dropped 6 bases and J dropped 0 bases, with 18 bases sitting between them. CDR3 nucleotide sequence: TGTGCCAGCAGACGAGGACTAACCCCAAGCTCCTACGAGCAGTACTTC. Translated: CASRRGLTPSSYEQYF.

J is TRBJ1-2 and V is TRBV27; no clear D gene. Germline loops: CDR1 MNHEY, CDR2 SMNVEV (reference sequence). V was clipped by 6 bases and J by 4 bases, with 15 bases between them. This CDR3 is built from 14 residues. CDR3 nucleotides: TGTGCCAGCAGCCGCCAAGCCGGCCTCTATGGCTACACCTTC. It is translated as CASSRQAGLYGYTF.

The CDR3 DNA sequence: TGTGCCAGCAGCACGCTGCGACTAGCGGACCACTACGAGCAGTACTTC. Its protein product is CASSTLRLADHYEQYF. The V call is TRBV6-2 or TRBV6-3, the J call TRBJ2-7, with 9 bases fitting TRBD2. V shed 6 bases, J shed 3 bases, and the junction held 12 bases outside the gene matches. There are 16 residues in the CDR3. Germline values: CDR1 MNHEY, CDR2 SVGEGT.

This clonotype has just a few counts. The chain carries TRBV20-1 and TRBJ1-5; 10 positions match TRBD1. V was clipped by 0 bases and J by 1 base; unmatched bases: 12. This CDR3 is 19 amino acids long. CDR1 is DFQATT, CDR2 SNEGSKA, per germline (reference sequence). The DNA of the CDR3 is TGCAGTGCTAGAGATATTAGTGACAGGGGGCTTGAAAGCAATCAGCCCCAGCATTTT. Its translation is CSARDISDRGLESNQPQHF.

The J gene is TRBJ2-2, the V gene TRBV20-1; the D gene is possibly TRBD1 (6 bases). The CDR3 consists of 12 residues. V lost 5 bases and J lost 6, with 10 bases in between. Germline V gene sequence: CDR1 DFQATT, CDR2 SNEGSKA (reference sequence). The CDR3 reads CSAARQAGELFF. The DNA of the CDR3 is TGCAGTGCTGCCCGACAGGCCGGGGAGCTGTTTTTT.

Comment on this clonotype: Because the CDR3's place on the DNA is in doubt, the DNA is left out and the CDR3 is given as listed by TCRdb. The genes are TRBV28 and TRBJ1-2. The CDR3 comprises 14 residues, both ends counted. In germline, CDR1 is MDHEN, CDR2 SYDVKM. The CDR3: CASSLFGVGARGTF.

The J gene is TRBJ2-2, the V gene TRBV4-1; maybe TRBD2 (6 bases). V shed 4 bases and J shed 6 bases, with 9 bases lying between them. Per germline, CDR1 MGHRA and CDR2 YSYEKL. The CDR3 extends over 13 amino acids. CDR3 sequence reads: CASSPGGPGELFF. The CDR3 DNA follows: TGCGCCAGCAGCCCCGGGGGACCCGGGGAGCTGTTTTTT.

V is TRBV6-2 or TRBV6-3 and J is TRBJ1-1; no definite D call. Germline V lookup: CDR1 MNHEY, CDR2 SVGEGT. The CDR3 covers 13 residues. V lost 2 bases and J lost 3, with 7 bases in between. The CDR3 is CASSYDWDTEAFF. CDR3 coding DNA: TGTGCCAGCAGTTACGATTGGGACACTGAAGCTTTCTTT.

V gene TRBV20-1 combines with J gene TRBJ2-3; 10 bases map to TRBD2. The CDR3 extends over 16 amino acids. The V gene end was trimmed by 1 base and the J gene end by 2 bases; junction bases not matched to a gene: 6. Looked up from germline, CDR1 is DFQATT and CDR2 is SNEGSKA (reference sequence). CDR3 sequence: CSARGVLAGLTDTQYF. Here the CDR3 DNA reads TGCAGTGCTAGAGGCGTACTAGCGGGACTCACAGATACGCAGTATTTT.

This clonotype has only a few counts. The chain carries TRBV19 and TRBJ1-2; D perhaps matches TRBD1 (5 bases). Germline values: CDR1 LNHDA, CDR2 SQIVND (reference sequence). With 4 bases removed from V and 4 bases from J, the gap between germline ends came to 16 bases. The CDR3 is 15 amino acids. CDR3 amino acids: CASSTYPVTAYGYTF. CDR3 nucleotides: TGTGCCAGTAGTACTTACCCGGTGACAGCCTATGGCTACACCTTC. Supplemented by reference TRBV19 and TRBJ1-2, the full variable domain reads DGGITQSPKYLFRKEGQNVTLSCEQNLNHDAMYWYRQDPGQGLRLIYYSQIVNDFQKGDIAEGYSVSREKKESFPLTVTSAQKNPTAFYLCASSTYPVTAYGYTFGSGTRLTVV.

V and J are TRBV10-3 and TRBJ1-5; no reliable D call. V was trimmed by 4 bases and J by 5 bases, leaving 9 bases between them. The CDR3 covers 13 residues. The V gene's germline CDR1 is ENHRY and CDR2 SYGVKD. CDR3 sequence reads: CAISAWEDQPQHF. DNA for the CDR3: TGTGCCATCAGTGCTTGGGAAGATCAGCCCCAGCATTTT.

This sequence joins TRBV5-1 and TRBJ2-2; the D gene is possibly TRBD2 (5 bases). V dropped 0 bases and J dropped 5 bases, with 17 bases sitting between them. Per the germline V gene, CDR1 is SGHRS and CDR2 is YFSETQ. This CDR3 has 17 amino acids. The CDR3 is CASSLALAEPGTGELFF. DNA of the CDR3: TGCGCCAGCAGCTTGGCCTTGGCGGAGCCGGGGACCGGGGAGCTGTTTTTT.

V is TRBV6-2 or TRBV6-3 and J is TRBJ2-7; 9 nucleotides match TRBD1. This CDR3 has 13 amino acids. Germline CDR1 is MNHEY and CDR2 is SVGEGT. Unmatched junction bases numbered 8, after V lost 9 bases and J lost 5 bases. The DNA for the CDR3 is TGTGCCAGTTCCGGGACAGGGCAACACGAGCAGTACTTC. It encodes CASSGTGQHEQYF.

This clonotype occurred a few times. This sequence joins TRBV27 and TRBJ1-4, with 11 positions matching TRBD1. V was pared by 5 bases and J by 8 bases, with 7 bases of the junction left unmatched. Germline V lookup: CDR1 MNHEY, CDR2 SMNVEV (reference sequence). This CDR3 has 15 amino acids. The CDR3 here is CASSPWDRGREKLFF. As DNA, the CDR3 is TGTGCCAGCAGTCCATGGGACAGGGGGAGGGAAAAACTGTTTTTT.

The V and J genes are TRBV7-2 and TRBJ2-2; no definite D call. This CDR3 contains 13 residues. From germline, CDR1 is SGHTA and CDR2 FQGNSA. V was shortened by 1 base and J by 5 bases, with 5 bases between the two germline ends. The CDR3 DNA reads TGTGCCAGCAGCTTAGGCGGTACCGGGGAGCTGTTTTTT. It codes for CASSLGGTGELFF.

This chain connects TRBV5-1 to TRBJ1-2; D is unclear. CDR1 is SGHRS, CDR2 YFSETQ, per germline. The V gene lost 3 bases and the J gene lost 6 bases, with 9 bases spanning the gap. This CDR3 has 12 amino acids. The CDR3 DNA follows: TGCGCCAGCAGCTACCCGGGAGATGGCTACACCTTC. Its protein product is CASSYPGDGYTF.

This chain connects TRBV15 to TRBJ2-6, with unresolved D. CDR1 and CDR2 from the germline V gene are LNHNV and YYDKDF (reference sequence). Trimming left V 1 base short and J 0 bases short, with 7 bases between. This CDR3 spans 16 amino acids. The CDR3 DNA sequence: TGTGCCACCAGCAGAGGTGGGCGCTCTGGGGCCAACGTCCTGACTTTC. Translating it yields CATSRGGRSGANVLTF.